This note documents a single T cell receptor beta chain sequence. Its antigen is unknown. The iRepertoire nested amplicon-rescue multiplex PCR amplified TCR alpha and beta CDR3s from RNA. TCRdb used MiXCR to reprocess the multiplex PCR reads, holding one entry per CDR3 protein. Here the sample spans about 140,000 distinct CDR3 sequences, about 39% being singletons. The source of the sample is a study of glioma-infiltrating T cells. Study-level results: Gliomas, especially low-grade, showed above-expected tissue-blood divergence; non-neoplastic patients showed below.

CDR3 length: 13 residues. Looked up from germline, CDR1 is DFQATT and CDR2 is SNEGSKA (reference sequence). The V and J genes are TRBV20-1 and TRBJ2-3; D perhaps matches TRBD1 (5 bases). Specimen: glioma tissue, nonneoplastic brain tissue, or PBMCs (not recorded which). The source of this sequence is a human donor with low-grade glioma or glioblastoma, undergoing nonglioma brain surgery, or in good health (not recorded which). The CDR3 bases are TGCAAACCGTCAAGGGGCGTGGCAGATACGCAGTATTTT. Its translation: CKPSRGVADTQYF.